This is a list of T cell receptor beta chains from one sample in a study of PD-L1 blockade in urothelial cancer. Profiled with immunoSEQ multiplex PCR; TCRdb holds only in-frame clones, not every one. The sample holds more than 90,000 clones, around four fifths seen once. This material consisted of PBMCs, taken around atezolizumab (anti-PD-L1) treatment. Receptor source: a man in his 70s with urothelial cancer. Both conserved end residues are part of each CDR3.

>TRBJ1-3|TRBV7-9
CASSSGLHRGTSGNTIYF
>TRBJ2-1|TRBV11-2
CASSRRGGASSYNEQFF
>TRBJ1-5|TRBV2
CASSETAAGFQPQHF
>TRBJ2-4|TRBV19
CASTPAARGKNIQYF
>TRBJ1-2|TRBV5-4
CASSPGGQGRDYGYTF
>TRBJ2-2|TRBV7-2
CASSELGLAGELFF
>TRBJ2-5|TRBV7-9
CASSLGTGIIGETQYF
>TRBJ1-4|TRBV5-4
CASSPAGTNEKLFF
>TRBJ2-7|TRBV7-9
CASSLESGGPFDYEQYF
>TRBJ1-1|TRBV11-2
CASSLEGGPTEAFF
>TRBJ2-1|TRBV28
CASSLGGPKVQFF
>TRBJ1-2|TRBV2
CASSEFSGQYGYTF
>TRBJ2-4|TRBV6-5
CATRGSRGSKNIQYF